This T cell receptor beta chain was captured in a study of T cells in Graves' hyperthyroidism and ophthalmopathy. Study background: Any treatment followed the collection of peripheral blood at initial diagnosis.

The V and J ends lost 0 bases and 5 bases, in that order; junction bases with no gene match: 14. The CDR3 is 18 amino acids. Germline CDR1 and CDR2: SGDLS and YYNGEE. Patients having uncontrolled infection, another autoimmune disease, pregnancy or lactation were not included. The source material, RNA transcripts, was used to amplify TCR beta CDR3 regions. Initially, a first-round RT-PCR of the TCR CDR3 employed the HTBI primer set. TCRdb ran MiXCR on the multiplex PCR reads and lists one entry per CDR3 protein. The sample gives around 350,000 distinct CDR3 sequences, roughly 14% of which show up once; roughly 25% is in the top ten.

The receptor was derived from a woman between 18 and 30 years old with Graves' hyperthyroidism that later progressed to Graves' ophthalmopathy. Sample: blood. The chain joins TRBV9 to TRBJ2-5; 9 bases align to TRBD2. The CDR3 is CASSVAIMEGTSRETQYF. CDR3 sequence (DNA): TGTGCCAGCAGCGTAGCTATTATGGAGGGGACTAGCAGGGAGACCCAGTACTTC.